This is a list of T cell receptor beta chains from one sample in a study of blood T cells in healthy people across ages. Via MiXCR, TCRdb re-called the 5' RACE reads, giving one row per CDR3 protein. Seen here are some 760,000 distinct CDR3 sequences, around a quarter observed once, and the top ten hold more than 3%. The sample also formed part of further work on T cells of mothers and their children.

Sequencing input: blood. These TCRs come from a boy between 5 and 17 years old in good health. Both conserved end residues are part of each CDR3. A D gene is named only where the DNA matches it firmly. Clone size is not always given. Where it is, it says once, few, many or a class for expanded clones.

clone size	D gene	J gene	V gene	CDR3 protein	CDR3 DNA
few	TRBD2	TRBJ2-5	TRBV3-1	CASSQEEATASGMETQYF	TGTGCCAGCAGCCAAGAAGAGGCGACGGCTAGCGGGATGGAGACCCAGTACTTC
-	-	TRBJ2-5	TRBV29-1	CSVEDFGDGQETQYF	TGCAGCGTTGAAGATTTTGGGGACGGACAAGAGACCCAGTACTTC
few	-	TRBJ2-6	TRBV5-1	CASSLASGWGANVLTF	TGCGCCAGCAGCTTGGCCTCGGGGTGGGGGGCCAACGTCCTGACTTTC
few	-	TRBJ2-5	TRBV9	CASSVQGGHFETQYF	TGTGCCAGCAGCGTACAGGGGGGACATTTCGAGACCCAGTACTTC
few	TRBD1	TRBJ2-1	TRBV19	CASSRQGLVNEQFF	TGTGCCAGTAGTAGACAGGGTCTTGTAAATGAGCAGTTCTTC
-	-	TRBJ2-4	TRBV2	CASSAGPTDINIQYF	TGTGCCAGCAGTGCCGGCCCAACAGATATAAACATTCAGTACTTC
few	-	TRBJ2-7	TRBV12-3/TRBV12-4	CASSLDWDEQYF	TGTGCCAGCAGTTTAGATTGGGACGAGCAGTACTTC
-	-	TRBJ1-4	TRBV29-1	CSVEDPSEKLFF	TGCAGCGTTGAAGATCCATCGGAAAAACTGTTTTTT
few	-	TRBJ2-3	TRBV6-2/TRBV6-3	CASSSSDRRNTDTQYF	TGTGCCAGCAGTAGCTCGGACAGACGAAACACAGATACGCAGTATTTT
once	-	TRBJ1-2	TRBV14	CASSPQDF	TGTGCCAGCAGCCCACAAGACTTC